This TCR beta chain stems from a study of shared clonotypes between healthy human individuals. V trimming: 8 bases; J trimming: 8 bases; junction bases outside the gene matches: 9. CDR1 is MNHEY and CDR2 is SMNVEV in the germline V gene (reference sequence). CDR3 length equals 13 residues. Deep level was the assay's run setting. Every subset had its genomic DNA shared out evenly among several immunoSEQ plates. Libraries were prepared by immunoSEQ multiplex PCR; TCRdb keeps only in-frame clonotypes and omits some of them. The data hold about 990,000 clones, with around 82% observed a single time. HIV-negative, healthy adults without recent acute infections or vaccinations were the donors.

Sequenced input: memory CD4+ T cells from PBMCs. The subset was: CD45RA-negative fraction. This receptor was taken from a man aged 18 to 30 in good health. Some clones in this sample may be carry-over from other donors' samples. The chain couples TRBV27 to TRBJ1-2; the match to TRBD1 covers 9 bases. CDR3 in DNA: TGTGCCAGCCACCCACAGGGGGCAGGGGGCTACACCTTC. Its translation is CASHPQGAGGYTF.